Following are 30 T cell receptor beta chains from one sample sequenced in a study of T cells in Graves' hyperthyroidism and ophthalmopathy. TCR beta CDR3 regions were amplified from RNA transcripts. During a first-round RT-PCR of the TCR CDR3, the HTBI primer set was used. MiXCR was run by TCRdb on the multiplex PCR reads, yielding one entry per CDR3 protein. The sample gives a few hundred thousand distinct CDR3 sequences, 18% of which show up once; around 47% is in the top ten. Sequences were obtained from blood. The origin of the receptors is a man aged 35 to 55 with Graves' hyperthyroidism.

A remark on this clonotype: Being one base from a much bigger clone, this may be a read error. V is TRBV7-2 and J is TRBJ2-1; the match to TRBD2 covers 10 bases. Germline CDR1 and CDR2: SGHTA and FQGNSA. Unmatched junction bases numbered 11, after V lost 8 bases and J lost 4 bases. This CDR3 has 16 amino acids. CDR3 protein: CASGMKRGGLYNEQFF. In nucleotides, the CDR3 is TGTGCCAGCGGTATGAAGCGGGGGGGCCTGTACAATGAGCAGTTCTTC. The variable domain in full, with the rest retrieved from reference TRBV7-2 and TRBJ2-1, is GAGVSQSPSNKVTEKGKDVELRCDPISGHTALYWYRQSLGQGLEFLIYFQGNSAPDKSGLPSDRFSAERTGGSVSTLTIQRTQQEDSAVYLCASGMKRGGLYNEQFFGPGTRLTVL.

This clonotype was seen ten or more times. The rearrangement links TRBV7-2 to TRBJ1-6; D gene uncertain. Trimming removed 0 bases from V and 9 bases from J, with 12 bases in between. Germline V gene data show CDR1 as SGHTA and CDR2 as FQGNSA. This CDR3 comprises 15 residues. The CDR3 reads CASSLAHGVSSPLHF. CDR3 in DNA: TGTGCCAGCAGCTTAGCGCATGGAGTAAGTTCACCCCTCCACTTT.

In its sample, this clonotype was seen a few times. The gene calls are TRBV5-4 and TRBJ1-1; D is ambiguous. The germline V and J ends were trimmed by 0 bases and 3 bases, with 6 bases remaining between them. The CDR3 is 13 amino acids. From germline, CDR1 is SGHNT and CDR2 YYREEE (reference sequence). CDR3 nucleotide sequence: TGTGCCAGCAGCTTGGTTTGGGACACTGAAGCTTTCTTT. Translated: CASSLVWDTEAFF. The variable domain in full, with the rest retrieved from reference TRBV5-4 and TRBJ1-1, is ETGVTQSPTHLIKTRGQQVTLRCSSQSGHNTVSWYQQALGQGPQFIFQYYREEENGRGNFPPRFSGLQFPNYSSELNVNALELDDSALYLCASSLVWDTEAFFGQGTRLTVV.

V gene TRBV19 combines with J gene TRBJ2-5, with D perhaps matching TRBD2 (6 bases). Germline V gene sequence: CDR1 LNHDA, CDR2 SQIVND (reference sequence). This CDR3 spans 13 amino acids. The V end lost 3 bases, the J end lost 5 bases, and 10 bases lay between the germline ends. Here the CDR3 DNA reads TGTGCCAGTAGTATCCAGCGGGCGGAGACCCAGTACTTC. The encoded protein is CASSIQRAETQYF. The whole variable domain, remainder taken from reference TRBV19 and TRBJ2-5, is DGGITQSPKYLFRKEGQNVTLSCEQNLNHDAMYWYRQDPGQGLRLIYYSQIVNDFQKGDIAEGYSVSREKKESFPLTVTSAQKNPTAFYLCASSIQRAETQYFGPGTRLLVL.

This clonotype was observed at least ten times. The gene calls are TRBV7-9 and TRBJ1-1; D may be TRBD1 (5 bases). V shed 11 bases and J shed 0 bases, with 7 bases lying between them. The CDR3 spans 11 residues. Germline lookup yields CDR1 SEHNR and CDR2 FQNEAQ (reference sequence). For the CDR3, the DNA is TGTGCCGCAGGGATGAACACTGAAGCTTTCTTT. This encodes CAAGMNTEAFF.

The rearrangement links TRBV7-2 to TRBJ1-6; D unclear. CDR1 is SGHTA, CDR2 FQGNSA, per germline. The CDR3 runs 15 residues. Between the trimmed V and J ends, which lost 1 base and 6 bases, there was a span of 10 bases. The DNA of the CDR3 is TGTGCCAGCAGCTTAGAGATAATTCCTAATTCACCCCTCCACTTT. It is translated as CASSLEIIPNSPLHF.

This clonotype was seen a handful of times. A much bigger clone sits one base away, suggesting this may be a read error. DNA of the CDR3: TGTGCCAGCAGCCAGTACCGAGGGACAGCCTATGGCTACACCTTC. This codes for CASSQYRGTAYGYTF. The gene calls are TRBV3-1 and TRBJ1-2; 7 bases are shared with TRBD1. The CDR3 is made up of 15 amino acids. J lost 4 bases, V lost 3 bases, and 8 bases had no gene match. Germline V gives CDR1 LGHDT, CDR2 YNNKEL (reference sequence).

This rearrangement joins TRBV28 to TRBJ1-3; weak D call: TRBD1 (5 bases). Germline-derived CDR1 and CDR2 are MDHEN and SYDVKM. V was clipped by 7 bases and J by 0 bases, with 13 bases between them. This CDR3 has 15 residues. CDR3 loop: CASTSGGPSGNTIYF. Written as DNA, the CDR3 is TGTGCCAGCACCTCGGGGGGACCCTCTGGAAACACCATATATTTT.

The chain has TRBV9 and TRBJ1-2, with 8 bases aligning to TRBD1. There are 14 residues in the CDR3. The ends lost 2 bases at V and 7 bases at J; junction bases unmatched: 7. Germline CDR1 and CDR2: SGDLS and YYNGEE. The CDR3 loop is CASSVNQGAVGYTF. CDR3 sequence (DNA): TGTGCCAGCAGCGTTAACCAGGGGGCGGTTGGCTACACCTTC.

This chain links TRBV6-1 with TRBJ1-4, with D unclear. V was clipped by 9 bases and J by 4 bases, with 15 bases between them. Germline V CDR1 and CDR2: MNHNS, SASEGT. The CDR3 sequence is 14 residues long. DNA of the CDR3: TGTGCCAGTCTCCCCGTGGGAGTTAATGAAAAACTGTTTTTT. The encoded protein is CASLPVGVNEKLFF.

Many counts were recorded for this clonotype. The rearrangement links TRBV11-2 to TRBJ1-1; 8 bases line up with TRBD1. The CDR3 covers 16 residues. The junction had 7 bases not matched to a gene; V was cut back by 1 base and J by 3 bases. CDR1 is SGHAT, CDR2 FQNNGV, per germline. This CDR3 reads CASSLVLRGPDTEAFF. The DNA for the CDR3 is TGTGCCAGCAGCTTAGTTCTCAGGGGGCCCGACACTGAAGCTTTCTTT.

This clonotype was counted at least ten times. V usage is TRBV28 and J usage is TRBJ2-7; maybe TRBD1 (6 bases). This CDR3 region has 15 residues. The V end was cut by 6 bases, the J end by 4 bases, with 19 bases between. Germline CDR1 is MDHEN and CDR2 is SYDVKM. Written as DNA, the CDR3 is TGTGCCAGCAGGTTCTTTAAGGGGGTTGAGTACGAGCAGTACTTC. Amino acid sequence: CASRFFKGVEYEQYF.

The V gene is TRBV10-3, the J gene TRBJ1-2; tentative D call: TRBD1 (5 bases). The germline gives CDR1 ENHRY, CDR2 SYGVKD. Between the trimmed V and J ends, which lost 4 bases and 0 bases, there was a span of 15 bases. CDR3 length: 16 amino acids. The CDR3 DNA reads TGTGCCATCAGTGTGGACACCCAAACGTCTAACTATGGCTACACCTTC. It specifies CAISVDTQTSNYGYTF.

Here the CDR3 DNA reads TGCGCCAGCAGCCAGGGACTAGCGGTTACAGATACGCAGTATTTT. This codes for CASSQGLAVTDTQYF. The V gene is TRBV4-3, the J gene TRBJ2-3; TRBD2 aligns across 11 bases. Looked up from germline, CDR1 is LGHNA and CDR2 is YSLEER. This CDR3 comprises 15 residues. J gave up 3 bases and V 3 bases, and 2 bases lay outside the gene matches.

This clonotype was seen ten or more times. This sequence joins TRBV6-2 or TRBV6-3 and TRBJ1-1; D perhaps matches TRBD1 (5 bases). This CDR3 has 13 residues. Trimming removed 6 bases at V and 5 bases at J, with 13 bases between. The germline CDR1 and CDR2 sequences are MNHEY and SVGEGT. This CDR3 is CASRSAGRTEAFF. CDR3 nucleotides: TGTGCCAGCAGAAGCGCAGGGAGGACTGAAGCTTTCTTT.

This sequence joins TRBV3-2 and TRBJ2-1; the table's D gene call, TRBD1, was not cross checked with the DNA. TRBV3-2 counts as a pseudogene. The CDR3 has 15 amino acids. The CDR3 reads CASSQEGTAYNEQFF. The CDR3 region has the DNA TGTGCCAGCAGCCAAGAGGGGACAGCCTACAATGAGCAGTTCTTC.

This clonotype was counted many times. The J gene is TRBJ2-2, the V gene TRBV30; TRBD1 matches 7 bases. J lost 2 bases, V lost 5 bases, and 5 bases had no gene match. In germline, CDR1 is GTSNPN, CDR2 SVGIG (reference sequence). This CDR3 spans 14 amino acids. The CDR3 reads CAWQGTANTGELFF. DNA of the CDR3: TGTGCCTGGCAGGGGACAGCCAACACCGGGGAGCTGTTTTTT.

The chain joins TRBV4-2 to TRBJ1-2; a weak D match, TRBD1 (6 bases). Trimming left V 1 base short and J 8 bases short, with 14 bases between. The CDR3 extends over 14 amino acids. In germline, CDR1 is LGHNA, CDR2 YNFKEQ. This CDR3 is CASSQVDSRRGYTF. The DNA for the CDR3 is TGTGCCAGCAGCCAAGTGGACAGCCGGCGGGGCTACACCTTC.

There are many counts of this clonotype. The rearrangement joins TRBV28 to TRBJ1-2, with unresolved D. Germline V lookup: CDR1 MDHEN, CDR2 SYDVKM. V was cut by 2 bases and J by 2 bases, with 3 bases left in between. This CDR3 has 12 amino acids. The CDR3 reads CASSLRNYGYTF. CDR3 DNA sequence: TGTGCCAGCAGTTTAAGGAACTATGGCTACACCTTC.

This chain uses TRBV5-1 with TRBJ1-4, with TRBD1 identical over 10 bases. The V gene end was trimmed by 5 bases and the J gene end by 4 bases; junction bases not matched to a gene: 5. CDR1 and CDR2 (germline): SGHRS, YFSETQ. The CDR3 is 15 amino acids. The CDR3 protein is CASRPGTGVNEKLFF. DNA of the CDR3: TGCGCCAGCAGACCCGGGACAGGGGTTAATGAAAAACTGTTTTTT.

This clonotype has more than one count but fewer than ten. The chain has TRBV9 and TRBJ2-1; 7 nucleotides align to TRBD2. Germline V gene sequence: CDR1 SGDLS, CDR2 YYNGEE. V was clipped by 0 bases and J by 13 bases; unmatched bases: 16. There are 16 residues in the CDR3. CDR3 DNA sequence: TGTGCCAGCAGCGTAGGACACCTGGGGGTGGGGGGGAAACAGTTCTTC. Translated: CASSVGHLGVGGKQFF.

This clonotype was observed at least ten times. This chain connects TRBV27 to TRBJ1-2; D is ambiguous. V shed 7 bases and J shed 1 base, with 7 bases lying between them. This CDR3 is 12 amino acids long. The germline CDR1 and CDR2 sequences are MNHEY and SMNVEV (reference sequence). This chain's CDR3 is CASTDGNYGYTF. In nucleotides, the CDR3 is TGTGCCAGCACGGACGGTAACTATGGCTACACCTTC.

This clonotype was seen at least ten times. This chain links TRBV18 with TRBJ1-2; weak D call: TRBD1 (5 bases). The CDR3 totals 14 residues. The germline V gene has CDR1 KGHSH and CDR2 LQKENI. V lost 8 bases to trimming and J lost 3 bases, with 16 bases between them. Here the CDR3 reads CASLILQDDYGYTF. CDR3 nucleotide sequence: TGTGCCAGCCTCATTCTACAGGACGACTATGGCTACACCTTC.

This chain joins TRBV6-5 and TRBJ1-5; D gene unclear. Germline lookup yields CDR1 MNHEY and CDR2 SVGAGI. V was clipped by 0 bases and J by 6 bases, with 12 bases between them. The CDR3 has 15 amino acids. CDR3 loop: CASSYSIGFSQPQHF. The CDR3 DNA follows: TGTGCCAGCAGTTACTCGATCGGGTTTAGTCAGCCCCAGCATTTT.

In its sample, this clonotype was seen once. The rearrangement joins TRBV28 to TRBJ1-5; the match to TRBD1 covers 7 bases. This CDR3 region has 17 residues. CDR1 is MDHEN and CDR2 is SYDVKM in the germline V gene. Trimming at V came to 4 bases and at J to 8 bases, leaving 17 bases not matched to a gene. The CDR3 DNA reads TGTGCCAGCAGTTCGAATCCCGGGACAGCGACCCTCAAGCCCCAGCATTTT. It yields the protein CASSSNPGTATLKPQHF.

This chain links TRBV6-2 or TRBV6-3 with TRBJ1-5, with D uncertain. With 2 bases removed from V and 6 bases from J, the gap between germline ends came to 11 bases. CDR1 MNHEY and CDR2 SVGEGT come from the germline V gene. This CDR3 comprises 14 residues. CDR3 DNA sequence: TGTGCCAGCAGTTACAAAATCGACACTCAGCCCCAGCATTTT. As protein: CASSYKIDTQPQHF.

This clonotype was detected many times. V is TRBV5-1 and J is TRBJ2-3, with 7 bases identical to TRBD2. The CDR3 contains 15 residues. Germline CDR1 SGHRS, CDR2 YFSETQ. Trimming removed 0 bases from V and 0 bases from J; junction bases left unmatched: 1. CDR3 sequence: CASSLVSGSTDTQYF. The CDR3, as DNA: TGCGCCAGCAGCTTGGTTAGCGGGAGCACAGATACGCAGTATTTT.

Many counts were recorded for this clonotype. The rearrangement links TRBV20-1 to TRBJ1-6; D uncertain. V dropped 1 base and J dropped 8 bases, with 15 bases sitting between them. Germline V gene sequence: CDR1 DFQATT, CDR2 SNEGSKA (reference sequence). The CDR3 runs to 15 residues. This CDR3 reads CSARVSAGVDSPLHF. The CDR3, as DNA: TGCAGTGCTAGAGTGTCCGCGGGCGTAGATTCACCCCTCCACTTT.

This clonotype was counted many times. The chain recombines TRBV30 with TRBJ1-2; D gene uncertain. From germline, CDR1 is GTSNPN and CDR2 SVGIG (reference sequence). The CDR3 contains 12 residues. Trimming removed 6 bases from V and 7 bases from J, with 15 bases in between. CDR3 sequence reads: CACPRPSGGYTF. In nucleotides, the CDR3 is TGTGCCTGCCCTCGGCCCTCTGGTGGCTACACCTTC.

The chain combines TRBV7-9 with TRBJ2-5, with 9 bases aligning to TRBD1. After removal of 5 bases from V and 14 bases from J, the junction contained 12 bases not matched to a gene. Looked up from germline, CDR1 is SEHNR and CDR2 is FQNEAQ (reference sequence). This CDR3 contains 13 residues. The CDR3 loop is CASSPTSRQGVYF. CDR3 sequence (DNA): TGTGCCAGCAGCCCAACCTCCCGACAGGGGGTATACTTC.